This TCR beta chain was sequenced during a study of vaccination and CD4 T cells after COVID-19. Treatment given: roughly 10-day PBMC culture with coronavirus spike peptide pools or control peptides (ViraFEST assay). The CDR3 is made up of 15 amino acids. Per the germline V gene, CDR1 is LNHDA and CDR2 is SQIVND (reference sequence). Trimming at V came to 6 bases and at J to 3 bases, leaving 7 bases not matched to a gene. Once obtained from cultured CD4+ T cells, the DNA was sequenced using the Oncomine TCR Beta short-read assay. TCRdb itself ran the PCR reads through MiXCR, one entry per CDR3 protein. The sample has around 19,000 distinct CDR3 sequences, roughly 40% seen once; the top ten hold 15% to 20%. For this clonotype: What it recognizes is unknown.

The chain couples TRBV19 to TRBJ2-3, with 9 nucleotides matching TRBD1. Sequenced material: CD4+ T cells from blood, cultured in vitro, taken before SARS-CoV-2 vaccination. The clonotype was recovered from a human donor who received a COVID-19 vaccine. In DNA, the CDR3 is TGTGCCAGTAGGCCACCGGGACAGGGAACAGATACGCAGTATTTT. Amino acids: CASRPPGQGTDTQYF.